Given below is one T cell receptor beta chain in context. These data come from a study of OX40 agonist ivuxolimab in advanced cancers. Study-level background: Allowance was made for prior anti-PD-1, anti-PD-L1 or anti-CTLA-4 therapy, and approximately 41% had some. Partial responses were observed in three patients, of whom one had hepatocellular carcinoma and two had cutaneous melanoma.

Repertoires were generated with immunoSEQ multiplex PCR, while TCRdb's copy carries only in-frame clones and drops some. There are about 16,000 clones in the sample; 90% occur only once, and over 25% lies in the top ten. Trimming took off 1 base at V and 5 bases at J, with 14 bases between the two ends. This CDR3 is 16 amino acids long. Germline V gene data show CDR1 as MRHNA and CDR2 as SNTAGT. V gene TRBV6-4 combines with J gene TRBJ2-2, with D unclear. The starting material was CD4+ or CD8+ T cells sorted from blood, obtained in a trial of the OX40 agonist ivuxolimab. The receptor was derived from an adult with an advanced solid tumor such as melanoma, head and neck, liver or kidney cancer. CDR3 nucleotide sequence: TGTGCCAGCAGTGACTGGGCAGCAAAAGGGACCGGGGAGCTGTTTTTT. This codes for CASSDWAAKGTGELFF.